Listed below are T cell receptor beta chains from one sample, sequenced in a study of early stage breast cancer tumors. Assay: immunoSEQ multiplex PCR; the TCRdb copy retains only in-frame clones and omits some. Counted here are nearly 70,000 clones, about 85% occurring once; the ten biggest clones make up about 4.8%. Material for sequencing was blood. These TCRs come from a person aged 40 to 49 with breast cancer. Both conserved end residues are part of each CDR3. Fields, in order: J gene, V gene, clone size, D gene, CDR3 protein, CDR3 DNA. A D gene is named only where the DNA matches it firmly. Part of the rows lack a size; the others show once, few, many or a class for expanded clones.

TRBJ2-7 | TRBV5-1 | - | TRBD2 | CASSREASGNLLEYEQYF | TGCGCCAGCAGCCGTGAGGCTAGCGGAAATCTTCTCGAATACGAGCAGTACTTC
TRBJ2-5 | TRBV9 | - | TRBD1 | CASSGNRRDRGQETQYF | TGTGCCAGCAGCGGAAATCGACGGGACAGGGGGCAAGAGACCCAGTACTTC
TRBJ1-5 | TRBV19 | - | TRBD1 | CASSMARGVDQPQHF | TGTGCCAGTAGTATGGCCAGGGGGGTTGATCAGCCCCAGCATTTT
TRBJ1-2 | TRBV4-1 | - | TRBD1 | CASSPDRGGGGYTF | TGCGCCAGCAGCCCCGACAGGGGCGGTGGTGGCTACACCTTC
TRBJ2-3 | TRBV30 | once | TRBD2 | CAWRLAAPDTQYF | TGTGCCTGGAGGCTAGCGGCCCCAGATACGCAGTATTTT
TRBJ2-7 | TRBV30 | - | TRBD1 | CASTGDGYEQYF | TGTGCCTCTACAGGGGATGGATACGAGCAGTACTTC
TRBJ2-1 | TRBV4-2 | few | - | CASSQGGGRTYNEQFF | TGTGCCAGCAGCCAAGGAGGTGGGAGGACCTACAATGAGCAGTTCTTC
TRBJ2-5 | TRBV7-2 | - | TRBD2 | CASIRLRGLAETQYF | TGTGCCAGCATCCGCCTCAGAGGACTAGCAGAGACCCAGTACTTC
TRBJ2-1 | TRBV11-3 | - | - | CASSLGSSNNEQFF | TGTGCCAGCAGCTTGGGTAGTAGCAACAATGAGCAGTTCTTC
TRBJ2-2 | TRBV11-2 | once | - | CASRFTGELFF | TGTGCCAGCAGATTCACCGGGGAGCTGTTTTTT
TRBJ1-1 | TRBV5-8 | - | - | CASSRDPTEAFF | TGTGCCAGCAGCCGGGATCCCACTGAAGCTTTCTTT
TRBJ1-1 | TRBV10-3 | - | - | CAISKEGVSTEAFF | TGTGCCATCAGTAAGGAGGGAGTGAGCACTGAAGCTTTCTTT
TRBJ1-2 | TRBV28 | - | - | CASNTASINYGYTF | TGTGCCAGCAATACCGCTTCGATTAACTATGGCTACACCTTC
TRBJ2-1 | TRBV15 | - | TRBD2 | CATRAGAGRAVEQFF | TGTGCCACCAGGGCAGGAGCCGGGAGGGCTGTTGAGCAGTTCTTC
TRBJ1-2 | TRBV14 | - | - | CASSQEVLNYGYTF | TGTGCCAGCAGCCAAGAGGTCCTTAACTATGGCTACACCTTC
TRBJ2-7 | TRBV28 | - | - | CASSLPTGNEQYF | TGTGCCAGCAGTTTACCCACAGGGAACGAGCAGTACTTC
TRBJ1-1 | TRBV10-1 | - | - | CASSESNQKPNTEAFF | TGCGCCAGCAGTGAGTCGAACCAGAAGCCTAACACTGAAGCTTTCTTT
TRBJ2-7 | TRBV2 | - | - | CASRKDGVSYEQYF | TGTGCCAGCAGAAAGGACGGCGTCTCCTACGAGCAGTACTTC
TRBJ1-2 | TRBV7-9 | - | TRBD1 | CASSSDRDGYTF | TGTGCCAGCAGCTCCGACAGGGACGGCTACACCTTC
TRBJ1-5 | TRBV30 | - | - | CAWSARTGPQHF | TGTGCCTGGAGCGCACGGACGGGACCCCAGCATTTT
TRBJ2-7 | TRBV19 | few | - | CASSIPGKEQYF | TGTGCCAGTAGTATCCCAGGGAAGGAGCAGTACTTC
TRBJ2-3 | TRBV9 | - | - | CASSVAVLATDTQYF | TGTGCCAGCAGCGTAGCCGTCTTAGCAACAGATACGCAGTATTTT
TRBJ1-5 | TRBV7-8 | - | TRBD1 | CASSRQGGNQPQHF | TGTGCCAGCAGCCGACAGGGAGGGAATCAGCCCCAGCATTTT
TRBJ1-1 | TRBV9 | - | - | CASSALREGGRTEAFF | TGTGCCAGCAGCGCCCTCCGCGAGGGGGGAAGGACTGAAGCTTTCTTT
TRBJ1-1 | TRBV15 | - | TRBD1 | CATSRQGAGTEAFF | TGTGCCACCAGCAGACAGGGGGCAGGAACTGAAGCTTTCTTT
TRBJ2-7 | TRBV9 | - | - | CASSPLGQSYEQYF | TGTGCCAGCAGCCCCTTAGGACAGTCCTACGAGCAGTACTTC
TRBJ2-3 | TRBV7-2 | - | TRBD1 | CASSLAYDRGFVGTDTQYF | TGTGCCAGCAGCTTAGCTTACGACAGGGGCTTTGTTGGCACAGATACGCAGTATTTT
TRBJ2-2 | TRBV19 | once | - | CASSIAGLTGELFF | TGTGCCAGTAGTATAGCCGGACTCACCGGGGAGCTGTTTTTT
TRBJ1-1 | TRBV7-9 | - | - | CASSLVGDTEAFF | TGTGCCAGCAGCTTAGTCGGGGACACTGAAGCTTTCTTT
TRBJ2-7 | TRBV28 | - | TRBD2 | CASRTSGSRIEQYF | TGTGCCAGCAGGACCAGCGGGAGCAGGATCGAGCAGTACTTC
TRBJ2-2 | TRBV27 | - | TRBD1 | CASGQGGELFF | TGTGCCAGCGGACAGGGCGGGGAGCTGTTTTTT
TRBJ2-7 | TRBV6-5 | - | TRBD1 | CATNQGAPPYEQYF | TGTGCCACAAACCAGGGGGCCCCCCCCTACGAGCAGTACTTC
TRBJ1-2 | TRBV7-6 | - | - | CASSPGRRYGYTF | TGTGCCAGCAGCCCCGGACGGAGATATGGCTACACCTTC
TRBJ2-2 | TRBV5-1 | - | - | CASSLAAGNTGELFF | TGCGCCAGCAGCTTGGCGGCGGGAAACACCGGGGAGCTGTTTTTT
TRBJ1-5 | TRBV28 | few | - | CASSYRDGYDQPQHF | TGTGCCAGCAGTTATCGGGACGGGTACGATCAGCCCCAGCATTTT
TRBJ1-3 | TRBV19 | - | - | CASSMGNTIYF | TGTGCCAGTAGTATGGGAAACACCATATATTTT
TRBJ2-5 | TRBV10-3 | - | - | CAQGRGEETQYF | TGTGCCCAGGGGAGGGGAGAAGAGACCCAGTACTTC
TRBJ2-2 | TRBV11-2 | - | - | CASSLGGSGELFF | TGTGCCAGCAGCTTAGGAGGTTCCGGGGAGCTGTTTTTT
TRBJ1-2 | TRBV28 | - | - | CASSLTGLGYGYTF | TGTGCCAGCAGTTTAACAGGGTTGGGTTATGGCTACACCTTC
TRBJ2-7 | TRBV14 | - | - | CASSLLGFSYEQYF | TGTGCCAGCAGCCTTTTGGGGTTCTCCTACGAGCAGTACTTC
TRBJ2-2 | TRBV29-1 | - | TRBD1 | CSVDRGGSNTGELFF | TGCAGCGTTGATCGAGGGGGCTCGAACACCGGGGAGCTGTTTTTT
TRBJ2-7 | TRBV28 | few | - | CASSSGPGAFHEQYF | TGTGCCAGCAGTTCGGGGCCGGGGGCGTTCCACGAGCAGTACTTC
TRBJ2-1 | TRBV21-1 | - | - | CASSRSSIRTSESGYNEQFF | TGTGCCAGCAGCCGCAGCTCAATACGGACTAGCGAATCTGGTTACAATGAGCAGTTCTTC
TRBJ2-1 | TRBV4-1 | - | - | CASSQDGYSLTYNEQFF | TGCGCCAGCAGCCAAGATGGTTACTCCCTTACCTACAATGAGCAGTTCTTC
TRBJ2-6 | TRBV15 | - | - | CATSRVSRSAKSSGANVLTF | TGTGCCACCAGCAGAGTGAGTAGAAGTGCCAAATCCTCTGGGGCCAACGTCCTGACTTTC
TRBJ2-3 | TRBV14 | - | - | CASSQTAPLGTQYF | TGTGCCAGCAGCCAAACAGCGCCGCTCGGTACGCAGTATTTT
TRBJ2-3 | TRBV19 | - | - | CASSISGPAGTDTQYF | TGTGCCAGTAGTATTTCCGGGCCAGCCGGCACAGATACGCAGTATTTT
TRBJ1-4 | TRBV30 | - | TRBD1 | CAWSIGTVEKLFF | TGTGCCTGGAGTATCGGGACAGTAGAAAAACTGTTTTTT
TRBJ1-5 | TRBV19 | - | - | CASSIFGSGRNQPQHF | TGTGCCAGTAGTATTTTCGGCAGCGGGCGCAATCAGCCCCAGCATTTT